Each of the 24 T cell receptor beta chains below was sequenced from the same sample in a study of T cell responses to AZD1222 COVID-19 vaccine. TCRdb's table, derived via immunoSEQ multiplex PCR, lists solely in-frame clones and lacks some. The sample shows around 120,000 clones, around 89% of them seen only once. The sample consisted of peripheral blood, taken 28 days after the second AZD1222 dose. The receptors stem from an adult who received the AZD1222 COVID-19 vaccine.

J is TRBJ1-3 and V is TRBV2; TRBD1 agrees at 7 bases. The CDR3 has 14 amino acids. V gave up 7 bases and J gave up 0 bases; unmatched junction bases: 3. Germline loops: CDR1 SNHLY, CDR2 FYNNEI. CDR3 DNA: TGTGCCAGCACCCGGGACAGCTCTGGAAACACCATATATTTT. It encodes CASTRDSSGNTIYF.

The CDR3 DNA follows: TGTGCCAGCAGCCCCCGGACAGCTGGGGCCAACGTCCTGACTTTC. Residues: CASSPRTAGANVLTF. V gene TRBV3-1 (or the pseudogene TRBV3-2) combines with J gene TRBJ2-6; tentative D call: TRBD1 (6 bases). Germline CDR1 and CDR2: LGHDT and YNNKEL (reference sequence). The CDR3 is made up of 15 amino acids. Between the trimmed V and J ends, which lost 4 bases and 2 bases, there was a span of 9 bases.

The gene calls are TRBV7-8 and TRBJ2-3; 12 nucleotides line up with TRBD2. The CDR3 loop spans 16 amino acids. Unmatched junction bases numbered 7, after V lost 5 bases and J lost 4 bases. Germline V gives CDR1 SGHVS, CDR2 FQNEAQ. CDR3 DNA sequence: TGTGCCAGCAGCCCCCTAGCGGGAGGGCCCTCAGATACGCAGTATTTT. This gives the protein CASSPLAGGPSDTQYF. The variable domain in full, with the rest retrieved from reference TRBV7-8 and TRBJ2-3, is GAGVSQSPRYKVAKRGQDVALRCDPISGHVSLFWYQQALGQGPEFLTYFQNEAQLDKSGLPSDRFFAERPEGSVSTLKIQRTQQEDSAVYLCASSPLAGGPSDTQYFGPGTRLTVL.

This chain connects TRBV24-1 to TRBJ1-2, with 8 bases matching TRBD1. Germline trimming cut 4 bases from V and 7 bases from J; bases unmatched to any gene: 13. The CDR3 consists of 16 residues. From germline, CDR1 is KGHDR and CDR2 SFDVKD. The CDR3 here is CATSDPTSDRAVGYTF. DNA for the CDR3: TGTGCCACCAGTGACCCGACCTCGGACAGGGCCGTTGGCTACACCTTC.

In its sample, this clone was seen a few times. The chain uses TRBV10-1 and TRBJ2-7, with 8 bases lining up with TRBD2. CDR1 is WNHNN, CDR2 SYGVQD, per germline (reference sequence). V lost 6 bases and J lost 0; bases outside the gene matches: 7. This CDR3 is 15 amino acids long. The CDR3 DNA sequence: TGCGCCAGCAGCAAAGCGGGGGCCCACTCCTACGAGCAGTACTTC. It codes for CASSKAGAHSYEQYF.

As regards this clone: The same CDR3 is also encoded by other DNA sequences in this sample. This chain joins TRBV28 and TRBJ2-7; D is perhaps TRBD1 (5 bases). Trimming took off 2 bases at V and 3 bases at J, with 5 bases between the two ends. The germline V gene encodes CDR1 MDHEN and CDR2 SYDVKM. CDR3 length: 12 residues. CDR3 DNA sequence: TGTGCCAGCAGTTTAAGGGGCTACGAGCAGTACTTC. It encodes CASSLRGYEQYF.

CDR3 residues: CASSLEPTNEQFF. CDR3 DNA sequence: TGTGCCAGCAGTTTAGAGCCCACCAATGAGCAGTTCTTC. This sequence joins TRBV12-3 or TRBV12-4 and TRBJ2-1; D gene ambiguous. The CDR3 totals 13 residues. Trimming stripped 1 base from V and 6 bases from J, with 7 bases between.

The chain is built from TRBV12-3 or TRBV12-4 and TRBJ1-6, with no clear D. The CDR3 has 11 amino acids. Trimming took off 5 bases at V and 8 bases at J, with 4 bases between the two ends. The CDR3 region is CASSRHSPLHF. CDR3 bases: TGTGCCAGCAGTCGTCATTCACCCCTCCACTTT.

The chain joins TRBV5-4 to TRBJ1-2; the D gene is possibly TRBD1 (5 bases). Germline lookup yields CDR1 SGHNT and CDR2 YYREEE (reference sequence). The CDR3 spans 15 residues. V dropped 0 bases and J dropped 5 bases, with 14 bases sitting between them. The CDR3 sequence: CASSLAQGVGYGYTF. As DNA, the CDR3 is TGTGCCAGCAGCTTGGCCCAGGGAGTGGGGTATGGCTACACCTTC.

V and J are TRBV11-3 and TRBJ2-3; 10 bases are shared with TRBD2. The trim removed 3 bases at V and 4 bases at J, leaving 1 base unmatched. The CDR3 consists of 14 residues. Germline V gives CDR1 SGHNT, CDR2 YENEEA. CDR3 in amino acids: CASSFLAGADTQYF. The CDR3 DNA is TGTGCCAGCAGCTTTCTAGCGGGGGCAGATACGCAGTATTTT.

The J gene is TRBJ1-3, the V gene TRBV11-2, with D hard to call. The length of the CDR3 is 16 residues. The V end was cut by 1 base, the J end by 0 bases, with 10 bases between. Per germline, CDR1 SGHAT and CDR2 FQNNGV. CDR3: CASSLGTLISGNTIYF. Here the CDR3 DNA reads TGTGCCAGCAGCTTAGGGACTCTAATCTCTGGAAACACCATATATTTT.

The CDR3: CASSLGTGANTGELFF. CDR3 nucleotides: TGTGCCAGCAGCTTAGGGACAGGGGCGAACACCGGGGAGCTGTTTTTT. This chain connects TRBV7-9 to TRBJ2-2; 9 bases map to TRBD1. This CDR3 has 16 residues. Germline CDR1 is SEHNR and CDR2 is FQNEAQ (reference sequence). Trimming at V came to 1 base and at J to 0 bases, leaving 0 bases not matched to a gene. Full variable domain (missing parts from reference TRBV7-9 and TRBJ2-2): DTGVSQNPRHKITKRGQNVTFRCDPISEHNRLYWYRQTLGQGPEFLTYFQNEAQLEKSRLLSDRFSAERPKGSFSTLEIQRTEQGDSAMYLCASSLGTGANTGELFFGEGSRLTVL.

This clone has a handful of counts. CDR3 in amino acids: CASSFAGVIYEQYF. The CDR3 DNA reads TGTGCCAGCAGCTTTGCGGGGGTGATCTACGAGCAGTACTTC. The chain has TRBV7-9 and TRBJ2-7; 7 bases are shared with TRBD2. The germline V gene encodes CDR1 SEHNR and CDR2 FQNEAQ (reference sequence). V lost 3 bases and J lost 3; bases outside the gene matches: 5. The CDR3 spans 14 residues.

This clone was detected once. This chain connects TRBV6-5 to TRBJ1-6; D remains ambiguous. The V end lost 6 bases, the J end lost 4 bases, and 7 bases lay between the germline ends. The germline gives CDR1 MNHEY, CDR2 SVGAGI. The CDR3 runs 13 residues. In nucleotides, the CDR3 is TGTGCCAGCAGCCGCAATTATAATTCACCCCTCCACTTT. Translation: CASSRNYNSPLHF.

The chain links TRBV3-1 (or the pseudogene TRBV3-2) to TRBJ1-5, with D unresolved. This CDR3 comprises 13 residues. Trimming stripped 3 bases from V and 4 bases from J, with 7 bases between. Germline V lookup: CDR1 LGHDT, CDR2 YNNKEL (reference sequence). The CDR3 DNA follows: TGTGCCAGCAGCCACCAGGTAAATCAGCCCCAGCATTTT. It yields the protein CASSHQVNQPQHF.

This clone was seen a single time. The chain carries TRBV30 and TRBJ2-7; tentatively, D is TRBD1 (5 bases). Germline CDR1 reads GTSNPN; CDR2 reads SVGIG (reference sequence). The CDR3 runs 13 residues. V was trimmed by 1 base and J by 2 bases, leaving 9 bases between them. The CDR3 loop is CAWSEAGTYEQYF. The CDR3 DNA is TGTGCCTGGAGTGAGGCAGGGACCTACGAGCAGTACTTC.

The sample holds one count of this clone. V usage is TRBV9 and J usage is TRBJ1-3, with D perhaps TRBD1 (6 bases). V was shortened by 4 bases and J by 2 bases, with 10 bases between the two germline ends. This CDR3 is built from 14 residues. Germline assignment: CDR1 SGDLS and CDR2 YYNGEE. The CDR3 bases are TGTGCCAGCAGCCCACAGGGTACTGGAAACACCATATATTTT. Amino acids: CASSPQGTGNTIYF.

This sequence joins TRBV18 and TRBJ2-1, with 7 bases aligning to TRBD2. Looked up from germline, CDR1 is KGHSH and CDR2 is LQKENI. The CDR3 runs to 13 residues. The trim removed 3 bases at V and 7 bases at J, leaving 3 bases unmatched. CDR3 region: CASSPGLENEQFF. CDR3 bases: TGTGCCAGCTCACCCGGACTAGAGAATGAGCAGTTCTTC.

The chain combines TRBV29-1 with TRBJ1-5; no reliable D call. Germline CDR1 and CDR2: SQVTM and ANQGSEA. The CDR3 loop spans 13 amino acids. V lost 4 bases, J lost 2 bases, and 9 bases lay in between. The CDR3 DNA reads TGCAGCGTTGGAGATGGGGGCAATCAGCCCCAGCATTTT. Its translation: CSVGDGGNQPQHF.

The CDR3, as DNA: TGTGCCAGCAGAGACAAGGGACTAGCGAGCCAGGAGACCCAGTACTTC. It specifies CASRDKGLASQETQYF. The chain recombines TRBV2 with TRBJ2-5, with TRBD2 matching 10 bases. J gave up 5 bases and V 6 bases, and 12 bases lay outside the gene matches. Germline-derived CDR1 and CDR2 are SNHLY and FYNNEI. This CDR3 spans 16 amino acids.

This clone was seen a handful of times. V gene TRBV28 combines with J gene TRBJ1-3; D remains ambiguous. CDR3 length: 14 residues. Trimming took off 0 bases at V and 1 base at J, with 4 bases between the two ends. Per germline, CDR1 MDHEN and CDR2 SYDVKM. Written as DNA, the CDR3 is TGTGCCAGCAGTTTATGGGGTTCTGGAAACACCATATATTTT. Its translation: CASSLWGSGNTIYF.

On this clone itself: The same CDR3 also results from other DNA sequences found in this sample. The V call is TRBV9, the J call TRBJ1-1; D may be TRBD1 (6 bases). The germline V gene encodes CDR1 SGDLS and CDR2 YYNGEE. This CDR3 has 14 amino acids. V lost 0 bases to trimming and J lost 4 bases, with 10 bases between them. CDR3 sequence: CASSVARGGTEAFF. For the CDR3, the DNA is TGTGCCAGCAGCGTAGCGAGAGGGGGCACTGAAGCTTTCTTT.

V usage is TRBV24-1 and J usage is TRBJ2-3; no reliable D call. The V and J ends lost 2 bases and 6 bases respectively, with 14 bases between them. The CDR3 is 15 amino acids. The germline V gene has CDR1 KGHDR and CDR2 SFDVKD. CDR3 loop: CATSDSAGPQDTQYF. Written as DNA, the CDR3 is TGTGCCACCAGTGATTCAGCAGGTCCACAGGATACGCAGTATTTT.

The chain has TRBV5-4 and TRBJ1-1; 7 positions match TRBD1. The CDR3 runs 13 residues. Germline V gives CDR1 SGHNT, CDR2 YYREEE (reference sequence). J was trimmed by 1 base and V by 4 bases; bases with no gene match: 1. The CDR3 DNA sequence: TGTGCCAGCAGCCGGGACAGGAACACTGAAGCTTTCTTT. Translating it yields CASSRDRNTEAFF. Complete variable domain (other parts from reference TRBV5-4 and TRBJ1-1): ETGVTQSPTHLIKTRGQQVTLRCSSQSGHNTVSWYQQALGQGPQFIFQYYREEENGRGNFPPRFSGLQFPNYSSELNVNALELDDSALYLCASSRDRNTEAFFGQGTRLTVV.